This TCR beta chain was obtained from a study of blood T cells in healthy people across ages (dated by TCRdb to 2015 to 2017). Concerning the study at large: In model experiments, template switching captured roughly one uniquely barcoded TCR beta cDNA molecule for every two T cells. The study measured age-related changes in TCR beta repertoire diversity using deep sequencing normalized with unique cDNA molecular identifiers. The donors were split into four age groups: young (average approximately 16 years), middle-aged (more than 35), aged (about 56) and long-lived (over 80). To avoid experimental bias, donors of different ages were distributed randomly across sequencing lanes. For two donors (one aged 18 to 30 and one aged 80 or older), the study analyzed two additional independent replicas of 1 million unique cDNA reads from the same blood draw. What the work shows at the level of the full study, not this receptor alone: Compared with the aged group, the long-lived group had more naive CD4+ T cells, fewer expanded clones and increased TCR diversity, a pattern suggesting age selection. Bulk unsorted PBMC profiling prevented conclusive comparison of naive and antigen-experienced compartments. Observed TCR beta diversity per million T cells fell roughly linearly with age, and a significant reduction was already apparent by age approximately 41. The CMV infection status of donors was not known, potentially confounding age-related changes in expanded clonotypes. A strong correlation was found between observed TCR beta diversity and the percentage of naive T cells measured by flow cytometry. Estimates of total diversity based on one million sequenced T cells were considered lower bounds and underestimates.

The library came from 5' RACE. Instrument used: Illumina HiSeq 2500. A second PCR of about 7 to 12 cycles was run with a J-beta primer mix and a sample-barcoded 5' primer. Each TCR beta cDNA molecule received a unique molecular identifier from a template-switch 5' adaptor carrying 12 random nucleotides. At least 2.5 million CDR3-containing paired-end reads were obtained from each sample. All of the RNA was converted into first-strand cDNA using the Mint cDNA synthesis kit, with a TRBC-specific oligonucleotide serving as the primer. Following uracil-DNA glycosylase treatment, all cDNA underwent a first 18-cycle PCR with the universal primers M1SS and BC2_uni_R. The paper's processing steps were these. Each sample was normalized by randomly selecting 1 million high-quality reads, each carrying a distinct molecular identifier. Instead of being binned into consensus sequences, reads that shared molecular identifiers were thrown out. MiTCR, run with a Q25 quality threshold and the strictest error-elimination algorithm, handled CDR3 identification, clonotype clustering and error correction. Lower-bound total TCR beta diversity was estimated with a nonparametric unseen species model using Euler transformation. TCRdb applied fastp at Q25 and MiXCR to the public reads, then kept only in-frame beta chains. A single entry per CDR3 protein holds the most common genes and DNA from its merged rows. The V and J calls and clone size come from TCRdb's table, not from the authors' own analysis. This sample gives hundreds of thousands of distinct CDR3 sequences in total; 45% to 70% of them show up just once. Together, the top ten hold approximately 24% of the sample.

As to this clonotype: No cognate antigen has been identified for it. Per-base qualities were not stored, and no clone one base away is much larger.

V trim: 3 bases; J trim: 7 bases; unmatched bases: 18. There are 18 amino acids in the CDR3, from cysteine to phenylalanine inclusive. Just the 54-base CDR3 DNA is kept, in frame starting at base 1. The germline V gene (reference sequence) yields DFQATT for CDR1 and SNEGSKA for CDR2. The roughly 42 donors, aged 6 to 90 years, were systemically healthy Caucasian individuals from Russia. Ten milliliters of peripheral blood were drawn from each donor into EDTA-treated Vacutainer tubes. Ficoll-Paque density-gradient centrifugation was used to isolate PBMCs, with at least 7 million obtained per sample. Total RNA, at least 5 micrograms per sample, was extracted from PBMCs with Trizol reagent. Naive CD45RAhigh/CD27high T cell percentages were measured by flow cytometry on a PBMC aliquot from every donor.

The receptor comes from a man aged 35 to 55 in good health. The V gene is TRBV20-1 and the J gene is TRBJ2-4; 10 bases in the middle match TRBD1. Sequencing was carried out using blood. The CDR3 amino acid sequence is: CSARGQGPNKGNINIQYF. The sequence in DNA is TGCAGTGCTAGGGGACAGGGGCCAAATAAGGGTAACATTAACATTCAGTACTTC.